The present TCR beta chain was sequenced within a study of T cell changes during pregnancy in multiple sclerosis. Profiled with immunoSEQ multiplex PCR; TCRdb holds only in-frame clones, not every one. The profile shows tens of thousands of clones, about 90% of them singletons. Trimming took off 1 base at V and 5 bases at J, with 24 bases between the two ends. The length of the CDR3 is 18 residues. Germline CDR1 SGHRS, CDR2 YFSETQ. Sample: CD4+ T cells from peripheral blood mononuclear cells, taken in the third trimester of pregnancy. V gene TRBV5-1 combines with J gene TRBJ2-5; maybe TRBD2 (5 bases). The clonotype originates from a female donor in good health, enrolled as a control in a pregnancy study. Here the CDR3 DNA reads TGCGCCAGCAGCTTGAATAGTCCAGCGGTCCTCCCGGGGGAGACCCAGTACTTC. It translates to CASSLNSPAVLPGETQYF.